The sequence of this TCR beta chain was determined in a study of T cells in Graves' hyperthyroidism and ophthalmopathy. There are a few counts of this clonotype. What was amplified from RNA transcripts were TCR beta CDR3 regions. RT-PCR in the first round (using the HTBI primer set) targeted the TCR CDR3. TCRdb re-derived calls from the multiplex PCR reads in MiXCR, one entry per CDR3 protein. Of around 400,000 distinct CDR3 sequences in the sample, around 15% were seen once. The CDR3 extends over 13 amino acids. The germline V gene encodes CDR1 MNHNS and CDR2 SASEGT. V gave up 3 bases and J gave up 6 bases, with 10 bases separating them.

The V call is TRBV6-1, the J call TRBJ2-3, with D maybe TRBD2 (6 bases). Sequenced material: blood. The receptor comes from an older woman with Graves' ophthalmopathy. In DNA form, the CDR3 reads TGTGCCAGCAGTGAGGTTGGGGGGGATACGCAGTATTTT. Protein: CASSEVGGDTQYF.